This TCR beta chain was sequenced for a study of control samples from healthy donors and cancer patients. Measured with immunoSEQ multiplex PCR; TCRdb has only the in-frame clones, and not every one. Of about 25,000 clones in the sample, approximately 85% are singletons; the top ten hold roughly 6.7%. This TCR was sampled from a woman aged 55-69 years with head and neck cancer. Input material: PBMCs.

The CDR3 spells CASSSHGTGFGGYGYTF. The CDR3 DNA reads TGTGCCAGCAGCTCGCACGGGACAGGGTTCGGAGGCTATGGCTACACCTTC. This chain joins TRBV5-6 and TRBJ1-2; the match to TRBD1 covers 9 bases. In germline, CDR1 is SGHDT, CDR2 YYEEEE. There are 17 residues in the CDR3. J was trimmed by 4 bases and V by 3 bases; bases with no gene match: 13.